These 28 T cell receptor beta chains were sequenced from one sample in a study of vaccination and CD4 T cells after COVID-19 (dated by TCRdb to between 2021 and 2024). Which antigens these TCRs recognize remains unknown. The library was generated by PCR. The sequencer listed for this sample is Illumina iSeq 100. DNA from cultured CD4+ T cells underwent TCR sequencing with the Oncomine TCR Beta short-read assay at the Johns Hopkins FTIC core. TCRdb handled the public reads itself, with Q25 trimming in fastp and clone calling in MiXCR, and kept productive beta chains. When rows share a CDR3 protein, they turn into one entry using the most common DNA and genes. For this sample there are fewer than 15,000 distinct CDR3 sequences; around 44% appear just once. Clones ranked in the top ten supply approximately 13% of the sample. What this sample's treatment or condition label stands for: roughly nine-day PBMC culture with coronavirus spike peptide pools or control peptides (ViraFEST assay).

Sequenced input: CD4+ T cells from blood, cultured in vitro. The origin of the receptors is a human donor who had recovered from COVID-19.

A few counts support this clonotype. J is TRBJ1-4 and V is TRBV19; 7 bases are a match to TRBD1. Losses at the gene ends were 4 bases for V and 0 bases for J; bases not matched to a gene: 5. The CDR3 is 16 residues long. Germline V gene lookup returns CDR1 LNHDA and CDR2 SQIVND (reference sequence). CDR3 sequence: CASSRDRLATNEKLFF. The DNA of the CDR3 is TGTGCCAGTAGTAGGGACAGACTTGCAACTAATGAAAAACTGTTTTTT. The full variable domain, completed using reference TRBV19 and TRBJ1-4, is DGGITQSPKYLFRKEGQNVTLSCEQNLNHDAMYWYRQDPGQGLRLIYYSQIVNDFQKGDIAEGYSVSREKKESFPLTVTSAQKNPTAFYLCASSRDRLATNEKLFFGSGTQLSVL.

The chain carries TRBV6-2 or TRBV6-3 and TRBJ1-2; 7 bases align to TRBD1. The CDR3 spans 14 residues. The ends lost 5 bases at V and 2 bases at J; junction bases unmatched: 5. Germline-derived CDR1 and CDR2 are MNHEY and SVGEGT. In DNA, the CDR3 is TGTGCCAGCAGTGAAACAGGGGTCAACTATGGCTACACCTTC. Residues: CASSETGVNYGYTF.

This clonotype was found a few times. This chain joins TRBV7-2 and TRBJ2-1; TRBD2 matches 9 bases. Germline V CDR1 and CDR2: SGHTA, FQGNSA. J gave up 10 bases and V 5 bases, and 9 bases lay outside the gene matches. The CDR3 runs to 14 residues. As DNA, the CDR3 is TGTGCCAGCAGCCCCCAAGGGAGCGGGGGGGAGCAGTTCTTC. Translated, it gives CASSPQGSGGEQFF. The whole variable domain, filled in from reference TRBV7-2 and TRBJ2-1, reads GAGVSQSPSNKVTEKGKDVELRCDPISGHTALYWYRQSLGQGLEFLIYFQGNSAPDKSGLPSDRFSAERTGGSVSTLTIQRTQQEDSAVYLCASSPQGSGGEQFFGPGTRLTVL.

The chain carries TRBV12-3 or TRBV12-4 and TRBJ1-3, with D uncertain. Trimming took off 6 bases at V and 2 bases at J, with 11 bases between the two ends. The CDR3 runs to 14 residues. For the CDR3, the DNA is TGTGCCAGCAGCTCCGAGAACGCTGGAAACACCATATATTTT. Amino acid sequence: CASSSENAGNTIYF.

This clonotype was counted a few times. The chain couples TRBV6-5 to TRBJ1-2; TRBD1 matches at 7 bases. This CDR3 region has 15 residues. Germline loops: CDR1 MNHEY, CDR2 SVGAGI. V gave up 4 bases and J gave up 0 bases; unmatched junction bases: 5. CDR3 loop: CASSLSRGTNYGYTF. For the CDR3, the DNA is TGTGCCAGCAGTTTAAGCAGGGGGACTAACTATGGCTACACCTTC.

The genes are TRBV5-4 and TRBJ2-3, with D possibly matching TRBD2 (5 bases). Trimming removed 2 bases at V and 6 bases at J, with 10 bases between. Germline values: CDR1 SGHNT, CDR2 YYREEE (reference sequence). The CDR3 length is 13 residues. In DNA form, the CDR3 reads TGTGCCAGCAGCTTATCCCCGGGGGATACGCAGTATTTT. It encodes CASSLSPGDTQYF.

The V and J genes are TRBV7-9 and TRBJ2-1, with a tentative D call TRBD1 (6 bases). CDR1 SEHNR and CDR2 FQNEAQ come from the germline V gene (reference sequence). The CDR3 covers 11 residues. Trimming shortened V by 2 bases and J by 15 bases, and 11 bases separated the two germline ends. CDR3 sequence reads: CASSLSDRLFF. In DNA, the CDR3 is TGTGCCAGCAGCTTATCCGACAGGCTGTTCTTC.

This clonotype occurred a few times. The chain recombines TRBV20-1 with TRBJ2-3; 8 nucleotides agree with TRBD2. CDR1 DFQATT and CDR2 SNEGSKA come from the germline V gene (reference sequence). After removal of 2 bases from V and 2 bases from J, the junction contained 3 bases not matched to a gene. CDR3 length: 14 amino acids. The CDR3 region is CSARPGGNTDTQYF. The CDR3, as DNA: TGCAGTGCTAGACCGGGAGGGAACACAGATACGCAGTATTTT.

The chain joins TRBV28 to TRBJ2-3, with 11 bases identical to TRBD2. Germline V lookup: CDR1 MDHEN, CDR2 SYDVKM. The length of the CDR3 is 16 residues. V shed 3 bases and J 5 bases; nucleotides not matched to a gene: 7. CDR3 protein: CASSLTSGNGVDTQYF. CDR3 DNA sequence: TGTGCCAGCAGTTTGACTAGCGGGAATGGGGTAGATACGCAGTATTTT.

This clonotype was counted between two and nine times. The CDR3 coding sequence is TGCAGTGCCCCTGGGGCCCGAAGCTCCTACAATGAGCAGTTCTTC. This encodes CSAPGARSSYNEQFF. This rearrangement joins TRBV20-1 to TRBJ2-1, with D tentatively TRBD1 (5 bases). CDR1 and CDR2 (germline): DFQATT, SNEGSKA (reference sequence). V was pared by 6 bases and J by 0 bases, with 15 bases between. This CDR3 contains 15 residues.

The table lists this clonotype with a count of one. The chain employs TRBV18 and TRBJ1-1; TRBD1 might be the D (6 bases). This CDR3 is built from 13 residues. Trimming cost V 10 bases and J 1 base, with 13 bases left between them. Germline CDR1 and CDR2: KGHSH and LQKENI. The DNA of the CDR3 is TGTGCCACCGTCAGGGGAGAGAACACTGAAGCTTTCTTT. Its translation: CATVRGENTEAFF.

A remark on this clonotype: An end of the junction does not agree with germline; a read error may underlie this. The gene calls are TRBV18 and TRBJ2-5; D not certain. Germline V gene lookup returns CDR1 KGHSH and CDR2 LQKENI. The CDR3 has 15 residues. The CDR3 here is CASSPRKADGETQYF. The CDR3 DNA is TGTGCCAGCTCACCACGGAAGGCGGACGGAGAGACCCAATACTTC.

This clonotype came up once. One junction end disagrees with the germline gene, perhaps due to a read error. V usage is TRBV20-1 and J usage is TRBJ2-7, with a weak D call TRBD2 (6 bases). Germline V gene data show CDR1 as DFQATT and CDR2 as SNEGSKA (reference sequence). This CDR3 is 12 amino acids long. DNA of the CDR3: TGTTCCTCCGGGAGCAATGCCTACGAGCAGTACTTC. It translates to CSSGSNAYEQYF.

The sample holds a few counts of this clonotype. CDR3: CASSWTSGRGQGPHRELFF. In DNA, the CDR3 is TGTGCCAGCAGTTGGACTAGCGGGAGGGGGCAAGGCCCTCACCGGGAGCTGTTTTTT. The genes are TRBV6-4 and TRBJ2-2; 15 bases are a match to TRBD2. The CDR3 covers 19 residues. The V segment lost 5 bases and the J segment 9 bases; nucleotides outside the gene matches: 16. Looked up from germline, CDR1 is MRHNA and CDR2 is SNTAGT.

This rearrangement joins TRBV5-1 to TRBJ1-4, with D possibly being TRBD1 (5 bases). The V and J ends lost 4 bases and 1 base respectively, with 11 bases between them. Germline V gene sequence: CDR1 SGHRS, CDR2 YFSETQ. The CDR3 totals 15 residues. CDR3 protein: CASSMGTETNEKLFF. The CDR3 DNA reads TGCGCCAGCAGCATGGGGACGGAAACTAATGAAAAACTGTTTTTT.

The genes are TRBV6-1 and TRBJ2-1, with TRBD2 identical over 14 bases. This CDR3 is 16 amino acids long. Germline V gene sequence: CDR1 MNHNS, CDR2 SASEGT. The CDR3 here is CAGSRLAGGEGNEQFF. In DNA form, the CDR3 reads TGTGCGGGGAGTAGACTAGCGGGAGGGGAAGGGAATGAGCAGTTCTTC.

The table lists this clonotype with a few counts. The V gene is TRBV5-1, the J gene TRBJ1-6; D possibly corresponds to TRBD1 (5 bases). The CDR3 contains 15 residues. The germline V and J ends were trimmed by 4 bases and 6 bases, with 14 bases remaining between them. The germline CDR1 and CDR2 sequences are SGHRS and YFSETQ. The CDR3 is CASSPGPMGNSPLHF. CDR3 bases: TGCGCCAGCAGCCCGGGACCCATGGGTAATTCACCCCTCCACTTT.

The rearrangement joins TRBV29-1 to TRBJ2-7; D perhaps matches TRBD1 (6 bases). Trimming took 6 bases from V and 6 from J, leaving 15 bases between them. This CDR3 region has 12 residues. CDR1 SQVTM and CDR2 ANQGSEA come from the germline V gene. CDR3 region: CSVRTAQTEQYF. CDR3 DNA: TGCAGCGTCAGGACAGCCCAAACCGAGCAGTACTTC.

This clonotype was recorded a few times. The rearrangement uses TRBV20-1 and TRBJ2-2; perhaps TRBD2 as D (6 bases). The CDR3 totals 14 residues. Germline CDR1 DFQATT, CDR2 SNEGSKA (reference sequence). Deletions cut 6 bases from V and 3 bases from J, with 14 bases between. The CDR3 DNA reads TGCAGTGCGCCGGAGGGCCGGGACACCGGGGAGCTGTTTTTT. Its protein is CSAPEGRDTGELFF.

Only a few counts were recorded for this clonotype. The chain joins TRBV25-1 to TRBJ2-3, with D unresolved. V was pared by 6 bases and J by 3 bases, with 10 bases between. The germline CDR1 and CDR2 sequences are MGHDK and SYGVNS. The length of the CDR3 is 13 residues. The CDR3 region is CASSPMGTDTQYF. The CDR3, as DNA: TGTGCCAGCAGCCCCATGGGGACAGATACGCAGTATTTT. Together with reference TRBV25-1 and TRBJ2-3, the CDR3 gives the full variable domain: EADIYQTPRYLVIGTGKKITLECSQTMGHDKMYWYQQDPGMELHLIHYSYGVNSTEKGDLSSESTVSRIRTEHFPLTLESARPSHTSQYLCASSPMGTDTQYFGPGTRLTVL.

V usage is TRBV6-1 and J usage is TRBJ2-3, with 7 bases that match TRBD1. J lost 0 bases, V lost 1 base, and 7 bases had no gene match. The germline gives CDR1 MNHNS, CDR2 SASEGT. The length of the CDR3 is 17 residues. The DNA of the CDR3 is TGTGCCAGCAGTGAAGACGACAGGGCCCAAAGCACAGATACGCAGTATTTT. It is translated as CASSEDDRAQSTDTQYF.

The chain couples TRBV7-2 to TRBJ2-3, with D maybe TRBD2 (6 bases). The CDR3 runs to 17 residues. Trimming left V 5 bases short and J 0 bases short, with 18 bases between. Germline-derived CDR1 and CDR2 are SGHTA and FQGNSA. The CDR3 sequence: CASSPGTYRPSTDTQYF. CDR3 bases: TGTGCCAGCAGCCCTGGGACTTACCGTCCTAGCACAGATACGCAGTATTTT.

J is TRBJ2-7 and V is TRBV28, with D perhaps TRBD1 or TRBD2 (5 bases each). Germline assignment: CDR1 MDHEN and CDR2 SYDVKM. V shed 3 bases and J shed 8 bases, with 17 bases lying between them. This CDR3 is 14 amino acids long. The CDR3 coding sequence is TGTGCCAGCAGTTTTCGTGGGACCCCGGGGAAGCAGTACTTC. The encoded protein is CASSFRGTPGKQYF.

The chain uses TRBV6-5 and TRBJ1-1; 7 nucleotides align to TRBD1. CDR1 MNHEY and CDR2 SVGAGI come from the germline V gene. V trimming: 4 bases; J trimming: 4 bases; junction bases outside the gene matches: 9. The CDR3 loop spans 15 amino acids. CDR3 sequence: CASSSGTVLSTEAFF. The CDR3 DNA is TGTGCCAGCAGTTCCGGGACAGTCCTATCCACTGAAGCTTTCTTT.

The chain employs TRBV5-4 and TRBJ1-2; D unresolved. This CDR3 has 14 amino acids. The V gene's germline CDR1 is SGHNT and CDR2 YYREEE (reference sequence). The V gene lost 4 bases and the J gene lost 2 bases, with 12 bases spanning the gap. The CDR3 sequence: CASSPTVTNYGYTF. CDR3 sequence (DNA): TGTGCCAGCAGCCCGACGGTGACGAACTATGGCTACACCTTC.

This clonotype has only a few counts. The rearrangement uses TRBV27 and TRBJ2-7; 9 bases are a match to TRBD1. In germline, CDR1 is MNHEY, CDR2 SMNVEV (reference sequence). This CDR3 has 16 amino acids. J lost 4 bases, V lost 5 bases, and 12 bases had no gene match. The CDR3 loop reads CASSPGTGMSRYEQYF. The CDR3 DNA reads TGTGCCAGCAGTCCGGGGACAGGGATGTCGAGATACGAGCAGTACTTC.

CDR3 loop: CASSHTAGFTDTQYF. As DNA, the CDR3 is TGTGCCAGCAGTCATACAGCTGGTTTCACAGATACGCAGTATTTT. V and J are TRBV6-2 or TRBV6-3 and TRBJ2-3; D is unresolved. CDR1 and CDR2 from the germline V gene are MNHEY and SVGEGT. Trimming stripped 5 bases from V and 2 bases from J, with 14 bases between. The CDR3 loop spans 15 amino acids.

The chain recombines TRBV2 with TRBJ2-7, with 8 bases lining up with TRBD1. The CDR3 has 13 residues. V dropped 6 bases and J dropped 6; count of bases not matched to a gene: 7. The germline CDR1 and CDR2 sequences are SNHLY and FYNNEI. The CDR3 loop is CASRSDRGGEQYF. The CDR3, as DNA: TGTGCCAGCAGATCCGACAGGGGTGGCGAGCAGTACTTC.